These 22 T cell receptor beta chains share one sample of origin, sequenced in a study of T cells in Graves' hyperthyroidism and ophthalmopathy. TCR beta CDR3 sequences were amplified from RNA transcripts. Carried out on the TCR CDR3, a first-round RT-PCR used the HTBI primer set. Each CDR3 protein is one row after TCRdb ran MiXCR on the multiplex PCR reads. The data contain about 180,000 distinct CDR3 sequences, around 15% of them seen just once; the ten biggest clones take up roughly 32%. The sample consisted of blood. The source is a woman aged 45-65 years with Graves' hyperthyroidism.

This clonotype was picked up a small number of times. The chain has TRBV4-1 and TRBJ2-5; 11 bases fit TRBD2. Germline CDR1 reads MGHRA; CDR2 reads YSYEKL. Germline trimming cut 5 bases from V and 2 bases from J; bases unmatched to any gene: 7. This CDR3 has 16 amino acids. DNA for the CDR3: TGCGCCAGCAGCAAGGGACTAGCGGTGATACAAGAGACCCAGTACTTC. Translating it yields CASSKGLAVIQETQYF.

This clonotype was picked up many times. J is TRBJ2-3 and V is TRBV7-2; D unresolved. The CDR3 totals 13 residues. V was cut by 0 bases and J by 6 bases, with 7 bases left in between. Germline-derived CDR1 and CDR2 are SGHTA and FQGNSA. The CDR3 region has the DNA TGTGCCAGCAGCTTAGCCCCCGGGGATACGCAGTATTTT. Amino acid sequence: CASSLAPGDTQYF.

This clonotype was seen at least ten times. The chain couples TRBV3-1 to TRBJ1-1; D unresolved. The CDR3 spans 15 residues. The germline V and J ends were trimmed by 3 bases and 1 base, with 12 bases remaining between them. Per germline, CDR1 LGHDT and CDR2 YNNKEL (reference sequence). CDR3 nucleotide sequence: TGTGCCAGCAGCCATAGGACTCGGGAGAACACTGAAGCTTTCTTT. Its protein product is CASSHRTRENTEAFF.

This clonotype was found many times. At one boundary the junction diverges from the germline segment, which might be a read error. V gene TRBV7-8 combines with J gene TRBJ2-1; 9 bases align to TRBD2. CDR1 and CDR2 from the germline V gene are SGHVS and FQNEAQ. This CDR3 spans 15 amino acids. CDR3: CASSIAGASYNEQFF. CDR3 nucleotides: TGTGCCAGCAGCATAGCGGGGGCTTCATACAATGAGCAGTTCTTC.

The rearrangement links TRBV29-1 to TRBJ1-1; possible D gene TRBD1, 6 bases. The CDR3 loop spans 12 amino acids. Germline assignment: CDR1 SQVTM and CDR2 ANQGSEA. Trimming removed 6 bases from V and 0 bases from J, with 8 bases in between. The CDR3 DNA follows: TGCAGCGTCGGACAGATGAACACTGAAGCTTTCTTT. Protein: CSVGQMNTEAFF.

This clonotype was seen only a few times. V gene TRBV3-1 combines with J gene TRBJ1-3; a possible D gene is TRBD1 (5 bases). The CDR3 has 14 residues. CDR1 and CDR2 from the germline V gene are LGHDT and YNNKEL (reference sequence). V shed 6 bases and J shed 13 bases, with 22 bases lying between them. The DNA for the CDR3 is TGTGCCAGCAGTCGGGGGACTGTTTCGGACTATATATATTTT. Protein: CASSRGTVSDYIYF.

This clonotype was seen many times. The rearrangement links TRBV3-1 to TRBJ1-1; D unresolved. CDR1 is LGHDT and CDR2 is YNNKEL in the germline V gene (reference sequence). Trimming left V 0 bases short and J 6 bases short, with 8 bases between. CDR3 length: 13 amino acids. The CDR3 reads CASSQDLGPEAFF. CDR3 coding DNA: TGTGCCAGCAGCCAAGACCTCGGCCCTGAAGCTTTCTTT.

The sample holds many counts of this clonotype. This sequence joins TRBV14 and TRBJ2-2, with D perhaps matching TRBD2 (5 bases). The V gene lost 2 bases and the J gene lost 6 bases, with 19 bases spanning the gap. The CDR3 is made up of 17 amino acids. Germline assignment: CDR1 SGHDN and CDR2 FVKESK. The chain's CDR3 is CASSQRSGTGEPGELFF. Written as DNA, the CDR3 is TGTGCCAGCAGCCAAAGGTCGGGAACGGGTGAGCCCGGGGAGCTGTTTTTT.

At least ten counts were recorded for this clonotype. The chain is built from TRBV20-1 and TRBJ1-6, with D perhaps TRBD1 (6 bases). V was shortened by 3 bases and J by 0 bases, with 12 bases between the two germline ends. The germline gives CDR1 DFQATT, CDR2 SNEGSKA (reference sequence). This CDR3 is built from 16 residues. The CDR3 DNA sequence: TGCAGTGCTAGCCTGGGGGCAAGCTCCTATAATTCACCCCTCCACTTT. Residues: CSASLGASSYNSPLHF.

V is TRBV25-1 and J is TRBJ2-6; 9 bases are a match to TRBD1. Losses at the gene ends were 6 bases for V and 2 bases for J; bases not matched to a gene: 2. Germline V lookup: CDR1 MGHDK, CDR2 SYGVNS. The CDR3 loop spans 15 amino acids. This CDR3 is CASRQGAAGANVLTF. As DNA, the CDR3 is TGTGCCAGCAGACAGGGGGCCGCTGGGGCCAACGTCCTGACTTTC.

This clonotype showed up many times. V and J are TRBV13 and TRBJ1-2; D perhaps matches TRBD1 (5 bases). Germline CDR1 reads PRHDT; CDR2 reads FYEKMQ (reference sequence). V gave up 5 bases and J gave up 4 bases, with 11 bases separating them. CDR3 length equals 13 residues. The CDR3 protein is CASSQRGAYGYTF. DNA for the CDR3: TGTGCCAGCAGCCAGAGAGGGGCCTATGGCTACACCTTC. The full variable domain, completed using reference TRBV13 and TRBJ1-2, is AAGVIQSPRHLIKEKRETATLKCYPIPRHDTVYWYQQGPGQDPQFLISFYEKMQSDKGSIPDRFSAQQFSDYHSELNMSSLELGDSALYFCASSQRGAYGYTFGSGTRLTVV.

The sample holds a few counts of this clonotype. The chain joins TRBV4-1 to TRBJ1-4; TRBD1 is a possible D gene (5 bases). The CDR3 contains 15 residues. Germline V gene data show CDR1 as MGHRA and CDR2 as YSYEKL. V lost 4 bases and J 8 bases, leaving 17 bases between the germline ends. The CDR3 region is CASSPSPGTSEKLFF. The CDR3 DNA sequence: TGCGCCAGCAGCCCCTCTCCCGGGACCTCCGAAAAACTGTTTTTT.

This clonotype was observed a few times. The V and J genes are TRBV9 and TRBJ1-2; possibly TRBD1 for D (5 bases). The CDR3 extends over 15 amino acids. Trimming shortened V by 1 base and J by 1 base, and 11 bases separated the two germline ends. Per germline, CDR1 SGDLS and CDR2 YYNGEE. The CDR3 DNA follows: TGTGCCAGCAGCGTAAGCCGGGGCCATAACTATGGCTACACCTTC. This sequence encodes CASSVSRGHNYGYTF.

The J gene is TRBJ2-1, the V gene TRBV24-1; D possibly corresponds to TRBD1 (7 bases). CDR1 is KGHDR and CDR2 is SFDVKD in the germline V gene. V gave up 8 bases and J gave up 3 bases, with 10 bases separating them. CDR3 size: 13 residues. CDR3 coding DNA: TGTGCCACCACAGGGGGGAACTACAATGAGCAGTTCTTC. This sequence encodes CATTGGNYNEQFF.

The chain employs TRBV11-2 and TRBJ2-7; 7 nucleotides align to TRBD1. V shed 5 bases, J shed 3 bases, and the junction held 13 bases outside the gene matches. The CDR3 covers 16 residues. Germline V gives CDR1 SGHAT, CDR2 FQNNGV. CDR3 DNA: TGTGCCAGCAGCAACATACGACAGGGTTTGGGCTACGAGCAGTACTTC. Translated, it gives CASSNIRQGLGYEQYF.

This clonotype occurred many times. The chain is built from TRBV7-2 and TRBJ1-5; no definite D call. With 1 base removed from V and 3 bases from J, the gap between germline ends came to 10 bases. Germline V gene sequence: CDR1 SGHTA, CDR2 FQGNSA. The CDR3 sequence is 15 residues long. Written as DNA, the CDR3 is TGTGCCAGCAGCTTAGGACCTTGGGACAATCAGCCCCAGCATTTT. Protein: CASSLGPWDNQPQHF.

This clonotype is labeled as medium-sized (0.01 to 0.1%). This chain uses TRBV12-3 or TRBV12-4 with TRBJ2-5, with D hard to call. V was trimmed by 9 bases and J by 5 bases, leaving 13 bases between them. This CDR3 spans 12 amino acids. The CDR3 DNA is TGTGCCAGGGCCCTAACGCAGGAGACCCAGTACTTC. Translated: CARALTQETQYF.

The table lists this clonotype with many counts. The rearrangement joins TRBV11-2 to TRBJ1-2; no clear D gene. Per germline, CDR1 SGHAT and CDR2 FQNNGV. The CDR3 covers 14 residues. Trimming removed 4 bases at V and 7 bases at J, with 16 bases between. CDR3 bases: TGTGCCAGCAGCTCATTCGGGGTACTTAGTGGCTACACCTTC. Translated, it gives CASSSFGVLSGYTF.

This clonotype occurred many times. V is TRBV20-1 and J is TRBJ1-5; D is unresolved. This CDR3 has 16 amino acids. The V end lost 6 bases, the J end lost 5 bases, and 23 bases lay between the germline ends. CDR1 DFQATT and CDR2 SNEGSKA come from the germline V gene (reference sequence). The CDR3: CSASSLRRARDQPQHF. The CDR3 bases are TGCAGTGCCTCCTCCCTACGACGGGCCCGAGATCAGCCCCAGCATTTT.

This clonotype was seen a few times. A much larger clone differs by one base, so this may be a read error. The genes are TRBV7-9 and TRBJ2-5; unclear D gene. V shed 2 bases and J shed 5 bases, with 15 bases lying between them. The CDR3 is 15 amino acids. The germline V gene encodes CDR1 SEHNR and CDR2 FQNEAQ (reference sequence). The CDR3, as DNA: TGTGCCAGCAGCTTAAGGTGGACCACAAGCGAGACCCAGTACTTC. Translation gives CASSLRWTTSETQYF.

This clonotype was detected ten times or more. The chain employs TRBV6-1 and TRBJ1-4; a weak D match, TRBD1 (6 bases). CDR1 MNHNS and CDR2 SASEGT come from the germline V gene. This CDR3 has 14 amino acids. The V gene lost 6 bases and the J gene lost 0 bases, with 8 bases spanning the gap. Here the CDR3 DNA reads TGTGCCAGCAGGAGGACAGCAACTAATGAAAAACTGTTTTTT. It codes for CASRRTATNEKLFF.

V and J are TRBV7-9 and TRBJ2-5, with D perhaps assigned TRBD1 or TRBD2 (5 bases each). Germline lookup yields CDR1 SEHNR and CDR2 FQNEAQ (reference sequence). This CDR3 is built from 14 residues. V was shortened by 5 bases and J by 9 bases, with 19 bases between the two germline ends. In nucleotides, the CDR3 is TGTGCCAGCAGCGCAGACAGTCTTAGGGAGTCCCAGTACTTC. Translating it yields CASSADSLRESQYF.